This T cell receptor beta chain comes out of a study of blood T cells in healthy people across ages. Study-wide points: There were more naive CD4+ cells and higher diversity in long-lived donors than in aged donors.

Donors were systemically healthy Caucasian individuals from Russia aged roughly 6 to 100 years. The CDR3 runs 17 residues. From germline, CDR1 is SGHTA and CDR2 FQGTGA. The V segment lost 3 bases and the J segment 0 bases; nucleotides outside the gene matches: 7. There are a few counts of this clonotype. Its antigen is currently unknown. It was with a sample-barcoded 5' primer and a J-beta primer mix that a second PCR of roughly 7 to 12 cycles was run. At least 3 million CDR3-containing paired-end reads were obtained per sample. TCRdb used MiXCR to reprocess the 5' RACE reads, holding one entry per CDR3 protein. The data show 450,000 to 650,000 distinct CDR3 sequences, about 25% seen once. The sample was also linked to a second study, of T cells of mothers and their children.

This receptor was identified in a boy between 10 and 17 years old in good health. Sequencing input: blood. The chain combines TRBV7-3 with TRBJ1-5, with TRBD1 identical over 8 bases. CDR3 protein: CASSFDRGEYSNQPQHF. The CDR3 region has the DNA TGTGCCAGCAGCTTCGACAGGGGCGAGTATAGCAATCAGCCCCAGCATTTT.